These T cell receptor beta chains were read from a single sample in a study of T cell changes during pregnancy in multiple sclerosis. TCRdb keeps only in-frame clones here, not all; method: immunoSEQ multiplex PCR. Among 60,000 to 95,000 clones, 90% to 95% were seen once, and the ten largest hold about 0.45%. The starting material was CD4+ T cells from peripheral blood mononuclear cells, obtained before pregnancy. All receptors derive from a female donor with multiple sclerosis, enrolled in a pregnancy study. The CDR3 runs from the conserved cysteine through the conserved F or W. The D gene is left open where the match is weak. For some rows the clone size is stated as once, few or many, or as a class when expanded; others skip it.

D: TRBD1
V: TRBV9
size: NA
J: TRBJ2-3
DNA: TGTGCCAGCAGCGTAGAGGGGACAGGGAACACAGATACGCAGTATTTT
CDR3: CASSVEGTGNTDTQYF

D: TRBD1
V: TRBV7-2
size: NA
J: TRBJ1-6
DNA: TGTGCCAGCAGCTGGAATCGACAGGGGATCGTAAGTTCACCCCTCCACTTT
CDR3: CASSWNRQGIVSSPLHF

D: TRBD1
V: TRBV5-5
size: NA
J: TRBJ2-5
DNA: TGTGCCAGCAGCTTTGGGACAGGGGTTTCGGAGACCCAGTACTTC
CDR3: CASSFGTGVSETQYF

D: TRBD1
V: TRBV30
size: NA
J: TRBJ1-2
DNA: TGTGCCTGGCGTGCCCCGGGACAGGGTACGCCGCGGAACTATGGCTACACCTTC
CDR3: CAWRAPGQGTPRNYGYTF

D: NA
V: TRBV27
size: NA
J: TRBJ2-3
DNA: TGTGCCAGCAGTTTTTCCGTGAGGACAGATACGCAGTATTTT
CDR3: CASSFSVRTDTQYF

D: NA
V: TRBV27
size: NA
J: TRBJ2-3
DNA: TGTGCCAGCGGCCGTACGGATACGCAGTATTTT
CDR3: CASGRTDTQYF

D: NA
V: TRBV9
size: NA
J: TRBJ2-2
DNA: TGTGCCAGCAGCGTAGGGGGCAGGGTGGAAACCGGGGAGCTGTTTTTT
CDR3: CASSVGGRVETGELFF

D: NA
V: TRBV7-2
size: NA
J: TRBJ2-7
DNA: TGTGCCAGCAGCTTAGGGGCCAGGGTGTCCTACGAGCAGTACTTC
CDR3: CASSLGARVSYEQYF

D: NA
V: TRBV5-4
size: NA
J: TRBJ1-1
DNA: TGTGCCAGCAGCTCCGGGGGTCGGCAGGGGAACACTGAAGCTTTCTTT
CDR3: CASSSGGRQGNTEAFF

D: NA
V: TRBV7-9
size: NA
J: TRBJ2-5
DNA: TGTGCCAGCACCCCTTCGGAGACCCAGTACTTC
CDR3: CASTPSETQYF

D: NA
V: TRBV5-4
size: NA
J: TRBJ2-2
DNA: TGTGCCAGCAGCACAAAGGGAACAGGGACCGGGGAGCTGTTTTTT
CDR3: CASSTKGTGTGELFF

D: NA
V: TRBV29-1
size: once
J: TRBJ1-1
DNA: TGCAGCGTAGACAGGCCCACTGAAGCTTTCTTT
CDR3: CSVDRPTEAFF

D: NA
V: TRBV19
size: NA
J: TRBJ1-3
DNA: TGTGCCAGCACCCAGCCCAGGGGTTTCGGAAACACCATATATTTT
CDR3: CASTQPRGFGNTIYF

D: TRBD2
V: TRBV19
size: NA
J: TRBJ2-1
DNA: TGTGCCAGTGGTCCCGGAACGGGAGGGCCCATATACAATGAGCAGTTCTTC
CDR3: CASGPGTGGPIYNEQFF

D: TRBD1
V: TRBV7-2
size: NA
J: TRBJ2-2
DNA: TGTGCCAGCAGCTCACCTCCAGCCGGGACAGGGGGATACACCGGGGAGCTGTTTTTT
CDR3: CASSSPPAGTGGYTGELFF

D: TRBD1
V: TRBV11-1
size: NA
J: TRBJ1-1
DNA: TGTGCCAGCAGCTTATCTCCCACTCGGAGCCGGGACAGGGCTACTGAAGCTTTCTTT
CDR3: CASSLSPTRSRDRATEAFF

D: NA
V: TRBV5-6
size: few
J: TRBJ1-2
DNA: TGTGCCAGCAGGGACAATAACTATGGCTACACCTTC
CDR3: CASRDNNYGYTF

D: TRBD1
V: TRBV4-1
size: NA
J: TRBJ2-6
DNA: TGCGCCAGCAGGGCTAGGTACAGAGGGACAGGGGATGCCGGGGCCAACGTCCTGACTTTC
CDR3: CASRARYRGTGDAGANVLTF

D: NA
V: TRBV6-5
size: NA
J: TRBJ1-1
DNA: TGTGCCAGCAGTTACGTGGGGCCGAACACTGAAGCTTTCTTT
CDR3: CASSYVGPNTEAFF

D: TRBD1
V: TRBV27
size: NA
J: TRBJ2-7
DNA: TGTGCCAGCAGTTTACTCCTCAGAACAGGGGGCCTGGTCGAGCAGTACTTC
CDR3: CASSLLLRTGGLVEQYF

D: NA
V: TRBV15
size: NA
J: TRBJ1-5
DNA: TGTGCCACCAGCAGATTGCAGGGAAAGCCGCTCGATCAGCCCCAGCATTTT
CDR3: CATSRLQGKPLDQPQHF

D: TRBD1
V: TRBV6-6
size: NA
J: TRBJ1-2
DNA: TGTGCCAGCGGAACCATGACAGGGGGCAATGGCTACACCTTC
CDR3: CASGTMTGGNGYTF

D: NA
V: TRBV15
size: NA
J: TRBJ1-5
DNA: TGTGCCACCAGCAGAGATTCGGGGAATAGCAATCAGCCCCAGCATTTT
CDR3: CATSRDSGNSNQPQHF

D: NA
V: TRBV11-3
size: NA
J: TRBJ1-4
DNA: TGTGCCAGCAGTCGTGGTAGGGGGAGTGAAAAACTGTTTTTT
CDR3: CASSRGRGSEKLFF

D: NA
V: TRBV7-3
size: NA
J: TRBJ1-2
DNA: TGTGCCAGCAGCTTAGAGGGAGGCCGTGGCTACACCTTC
CDR3: CASSLEGGRGYTF

D: TRBD1
V: TRBV5-1
size: NA
J: TRBJ1-1
DNA: TGCGCCAGCAGCCCCCGGGACAGCACTGAAGCTTTCTTT
CDR3: CASSPRDSTEAFF

D: NA
V: TRBV9
size: NA
J: TRBJ1-6
DNA: TGTGCCAGCAGCGTGGGGCAGAATTCACCCCTCCACTTT
CDR3: CASSVGQNSPLHF

D: TRBD1
V: TRBV28
size: NA
J: TRBJ1-2
DNA: TGTGCCAGCAGTCTATATTACAGGGGAGATGGCTACACCTTC
CDR3: CASSLYYRGDGYTF

D: TRBD1
V: TRBV6-5
size: once
J: TRBJ1-4
DNA: TGTGCCACCGACAGGGGATATGAAAAACTGTTTTTT
CDR3: CATDRGYEKLFF

D: NA
V: TRBV7-9
size: NA
J: TRBJ1-1
DNA: TGTGCCAGCAGCCCGAGTTTGAACACTGAAGCTTTCTTT
CDR3: CASSPSLNTEAFF

D: NA
V: TRBV28
size: few
J: TRBJ2-1
DNA: TGTGCCAGCAGCCATCAATTGTGGCGGGAAAGGGACAATGAGCAGTTCTTC
CDR3: CASSHQLWRERDNEQFF

D: NA
V: TRBV4-1
size: few
J: TRBJ1-6
DNA: TGCGCCAGCAGCCAAGCACCAGGGCTGAATTCACCCCTCCACTTT
CDR3: CASSQAPGLNSPLHF

D: NA
V: TRBV7-9
size: NA
J: TRBJ1-2
DNA: TGTGCCAGCAGCTCGACAGGTTTGGGGGGCTACACCTTC
CDR3: CASSSTGLGGYTF

D: TRBD2
V: TRBV5-4
size: NA
J: TRBJ2-5
DNA: TGTGCCAGCAGCTCGGAGGGGCTAGCGGGGTCACTAGCCCAGTACTTC
CDR3: CASSSEGLAGSLAQYF

D: TRBD2
V: TRBV5-4
size: NA
J: TRBJ2-1
DNA: TGTGCCAGCAGCTTGGGAATAGCGGGGACGAATGAGCAGTTCTTC
CDR3: CASSLGIAGTNEQFF

D: TRBD2
V: TRBV5-8
size: NA
J: TRBJ2-3
DNA: TGTGCCTCAGGACTAGCGGAAAATACGCAGTATTTT
CDR3: CASGLAENTQYF

D: NA
V: TRBV7-8
size: NA
J: TRBJ2-5
DNA: TGTGCCAGCAGCGGTAGCGGAGGAAATGTTGAGACCCAGTACTTC
CDR3: CASSGSGGNVETQYF

D: TRBD1
V: TRBV9
size: few
J: TRBJ1-1
DNA: TGTGCCAGCAGCGTAGGGGACAGTCTAAACACTGAAGCTTTCTTT
CDR3: CASSVGDSLNTEAFF

D: NA
V: TRBV2
size: few
J: TRBJ1-2
DNA: TGTGCCAGCAGTGTACAGGGATGGAACTATGGCTACACCTTC
CDR3: CASSVQGWNYGYTF

D: TRBD2
V: TRBV5-1
size: NA
J: TRBJ2-3
DNA: TGCGCCAGCAGCACCCTGGGGGCGGGGGGGCGCACAGATACGCAGTATTTT
CDR3: CASSTLGAGGRTDTQYF

D: TRBD1
V: TRBV4-3
size: NA
J: TRBJ2-5
DNA: TGCGCCAGCAGCCAAGGTGGACAGGCCTCCCGCGAGACCCAGTACTTC
CDR3: CASSQGGQASRETQYF

D: NA
V: TRBV5-8
size: NA
J: TRBJ2-2
DNA: TGTGCCAGCAGCTACTACGGGTCCGGGGAGCTGTTTTTT
CDR3: CASSYYGSGELFF

D: TRBD2
V: TRBV15
size: NA
J: TRBJ2-7
DNA: TGTGCCACCAGCAGAGATGCCGCGGGAGTGATGAACGAGCAGTACTTC
CDR3: CATSRDAAGVMNEQYF

D: TRBD1
V: TRBV5-1
size: NA
J: TRBJ1-1
DNA: TGCGCCAGCAGCTTGGACAGGGGAGCCTATGAAGCTTTCTTT
CDR3: CASSLDRGAYEAFF

D: NA
V: TRBV5-1
size: NA
J: TRBJ2-1
DNA: TGCGCCAGCAGCTTGGGACAGAACTACAATGAGCAGTTCTTC
CDR3: CASSLGQNYNEQFF

D: NA
V: TRBV7-2
size: NA
J: TRBJ1-4
DNA: TGTGCCAGCAGCCAGGGGTTTTCAACTAATGAAAAACTGTTTTTT
CDR3: CASSQGFSTNEKLFF

D: TRBD1
V: TRBV4-2
size: NA
J: TRBJ2-4
DNA: TGTGCCAGCAGCCAAGAGGACAGGAGCGCAAACATTCAGTACTTC
CDR3: CASSQEDRSANIQYF

D: NA
V: TRBV5-4
size: once
J: TRBJ2-2
DNA: TGTGCCAGCAGCTTGAGGGGGAACACCGGGGAGCTGTTTTTT
CDR3: CASSLRGNTGELFF

D: TRBD1
V: TRBV5-4
size: NA
J: TRBJ2-1
DNA: TGTGCCAGCAGCTTGGCCTCACAGGGGGGCCTTTACAATGAGCAGTTCTTC
CDR3: CASSLASQGGLYNEQFF

D: NA
V: TRBV25-1
size: few
J: TRBJ1-2
DNA: TGTGCCAGCAGTGAATCCCGGGAGAAGAACTATGGCTACACCTTC
CDR3: CASSESREKNYGYTF

D: TRBD2
V: TRBV11-2
size: NA
J: TRBJ2-1
DNA: TGTGCCAGCAGCATTGAAAGCGGGACTGGGAATGAGCAGTTCTTC
CDR3: CASSIESGTGNEQFF

D: TRBD1
V: TRBV19
size: NA
J: TRBJ1-4
DNA: TGTGCCAGTAGTCTAACCGGACAGGGGATCGAAAAACTGTTTTTT
CDR3: CASSLTGQGIEKLFF

D: NA
V: TRBV5-1
size: NA
J: TRBJ2-2
DNA: TGCGCCAGCAGCTTGGGGTCGGCGAACACCGGGGAGCTGTTTTTT
CDR3: CASSLGSANTGELFF